The clone carrying this T cell receptor (beta chain) was counted at least ten times. The antigen is not known. This specimen comes from a study of spatial heterogeneity in lung cancer. Study results and caveats: TCRs found ubiquitously expanded in tumor appeared in blood more at resection than at follow-up.

The CDR3 length is 13 residues. Germline CDR1 and CDR2: MNHEY and SMNVEV (reference sequence). With 3 bases removed from V and 8 bases from J, the gap between germline ends came to 11 bases. TCRdb re-called the 5' RACE reads through MiXCR, storing one row per CDR3 protein. The table includes some 22,000 distinct CDR3 sequences, just under 6% detected once. Time point specified: sample taken at primary tumor resection. Sequenced here: PBMCs, sampled at surgery. The chain links TRBV27 to TRBJ2-1, with D perhaps matching TRBD2 (7 bases). This clonotype was sampled from a male donor with early-stage non-small cell lung cancer. The CDR3, as DNA: TGTGCCAGCAGTTTTCAGGGGAGGGATGAGCAGTTCTTC. Translation gives CASSFQGRDEQFF.